The rows below give T cell receptor beta chains drawn from one sample of a study of blood T cell repertoires in COVID-19. TCRdb keeps only in-frame clones here, not all; method: immunoSEQ multiplex PCR. In the table there are 150,000 to 200,000 clones, approximately 82% of which are singletons. Material: PBMCs or T cells enriched from blood (not recorded which). All receptors derive from a man between 60 and 75 years old who had recovered from COVID-19. Both conserved end residues are part of each CDR3. A D gene is named only where the DNA matches it firmly. Rows give clone size only sometimes, using once, few, many, or a class for an expanded clone.

D gene: -; V gene: TRBV29-1; J gene: TRBJ2-7; clone size: -; CDR3 protein: CSVDVGGSYEQYF; CDR3 DNA: TGCAGCGTTGACGTAGGGGGCTCCTACGAGCAGTACTTC
D gene: TRBD2; V gene: TRBV11-2; J gene: TRBJ2-5; clone size: -; CDR3 protein: CASSQPTSIQETQYF; CDR3 DNA: TGTGCCAGCAGCCAACCGACTAGCATCCAAGAGACCCAGTACTTC
D gene: TRBD1; V gene: TRBV5-4; J gene: TRBJ1-2; clone size: -; CDR3 protein: CASSLGQGEAGYTF; CDR3 DNA: TGTGCCAGCAGCCTAGGACAGGGGGAAGCTGGCTACACCTTC
D gene: -; V gene: TRBV24-1; J gene: TRBJ2-3; clone size: -; CDR3 protein: CATSDPITSTDTQYF; CDR3 DNA: TGTGCCACCAGTGATCCTATTACTAGCACAGATACGCAGTATTTT
D gene: -; V gene: TRBV19; J gene: TRBJ1-1; clone size: -; CDR3 protein: CASSSTGDTEAFF; CDR3 DNA: TGTGCCAGTAGTAGTACGGGGGACACTGAAGCTTTCTTT
D gene: -; V gene: TRBV10-3; J gene: TRBJ1-2; clone size: -; CDR3 protein: CAISESGGGSNYGYTF; CDR3 DNA: TGTGCCATCAGTGAGTCAGGTGGGGGGTCTAACTATGGCTACACCTTC
D gene: -; V gene: TRBV19; J gene: TRBJ2-2; clone size: -; CDR3 protein: CASSTGTGERSGRQTGELFF; CDR3 DNA: TGTGCCAGTAGTACCGGGACAGGGGAGAGGAGCGGGAGGCAGACCGGGGAGCTGTTTTTT
D gene: TRBD1; V gene: TRBV6-4; J gene: TRBJ2-1; clone size: -; CDR3 protein: CASSRDRGDEQFF; CDR3 DNA: TGTGCCAGCAGTCGGGACAGGGGCGATGAGCAGTTCTTC
D gene: TRBD1; V gene: TRBV7-9; J gene: TRBJ1-1; clone size: -; CDR3 protein: CASSDRGLNTEAFF; CDR3 DNA: TGTGCCAGCAGCGACAGGGGGCTCAACACTGAAGCTTTCTTT
D gene: -; V gene: TRBV27; J gene: TRBJ1-6; clone size: few; CDR3 protein: CASSRHGDSPLHF; CDR3 DNA: TGTGCCAGCAGTCGCCACGGGGATTCACCCCTCCACTTT
D gene: -; V gene: TRBV4-1; J gene: TRBJ2-5; clone size: -; CDR3 protein: CASSQDLRGGETQYF; CDR3 DNA: TGCGCCAGCAGCCAAGATTTGAGGGGGGGAGAGACCCAGTACTTC
D gene: -; V gene: TRBV24-1; J gene: TRBJ2-1; clone size: once; CDR3 protein: CATSDPQRPGNEQFF; CDR3 DNA: TGTGCCACCAGTGATCCCCAACGACCGGGCAATGAGCAGTTCTTC
D gene: -; V gene: TRBV24-1; J gene: TRBJ2-5; clone size: -; CDR3 protein: CATGHRGNQETQYF; CDR3 DNA: TGTGCCACCGGCCACCGGGGAAACCAAGAGACCCAGTACTTC
D gene: -; V gene: TRBV19; J gene: TRBJ2-2; clone size: -; CDR3 protein: CASTSGTLNTGELFF; CDR3 DNA: TGTGCCAGTACCTCCGGGACATTGAACACCGGGGAGCTGTTTTTT
D gene: -; V gene: TRBV19; J gene: TRBJ1-3; clone size: -; CDR3 protein: CATSTGYSGNTIYF; CDR3 DNA: TGTGCCACCTCGACAGGCTACTCTGGAAACACCATATATTTT
D gene: TRBD1; V gene: TRBV18; J gene: TRBJ2-7; clone size: -; CDR3 protein: CASSPRLGQGAYEQYF; CDR3 DNA: TGTGCCAGCTCACCACGTTTGGGGCAGGGGGCGTACGAGCAGTACTTC
D gene: -; V gene: TRBV23-1; J gene: TRBJ2-1; clone size: -; CDR3 protein: CARNSPSSYNEQFF; CDR3 DNA: TGCGCCAGAAACTCCCCGAGCTCCTACAATGAGCAGTTCTTC
D gene: -; V gene: TRBV14; J gene: TRBJ1-2; clone size: -; CDR3 protein: CASSQEAGHVRYTF; CDR3 DNA: TGTGCCAGCAGCCAAGAAGCAGGACACGTGAGGTACACCTTC
D gene: -; V gene: TRBV5-1; J gene: TRBJ1-5; clone size: -; CDR3 protein: CASSPNPTSQSNQPQHF; CDR3 DNA: TGCGCCAGCAGCCCGAACCCGACAAGTCAAAGCAATCAGCCCCAGCATTTT
D gene: -; V gene: TRBV27; J gene: TRBJ2-2; clone size: few; CDR3 protein: CASSLRSTSTGELFF; CDR3 DNA: TGTGCCAGCAGTTTACGTAGCACGAGCACCGGGGAGCTGTTTTTT
D gene: -; V gene: TRBV5-1; J gene: TRBJ1-1; clone size: once; CDR3 protein: CASTSHWRGNTEAFF; CDR3 DNA: TGCGCCAGCACCTCCCATTGGCGGGGGAACACTGAAGCTTTCTTT
D gene: -; V gene: TRBV7-2; J gene: TRBJ2-7; clone size: -; CDR3 protein: CASSFETSREQYF; CDR3 DNA: TGTGCCAGCAGCTTTGAGACTAGTCGCGAGCAGTACTTC
D gene: TRBD1; V gene: TRBV5-1; J gene: TRBJ1-4; clone size: -; CDR3 protein: CASSSPGQGNEKLFF; CDR3 DNA: TGCGCCAGCAGCTCCCCGGGACAGGGAAATGAAAAACTGTTTTTT
D gene: -; V gene: TRBV5-1; J gene: TRBJ2-6; clone size: -; CDR3 protein: CASSLEVGANVLTF; CDR3 DNA: TGCGCCAGCAGTCTTGAGGTAGGGGCCAACGTCCTGACTTTC
D gene: TRBD2; V gene: TRBV12-5; J gene: TRBJ2-3; clone size: -; CDR3 protein: CASGLPGLAGADTQYF; CDR3 DNA: TGTGCTAGTGGTTTGCCCGGACTAGCGGGAGCAGATACGCAGTATTTT
D gene: -; V gene: TRBV7-9; J gene: TRBJ2-7; clone size: -; CDR3 protein: CASSQDYSYEQYF; CDR3 DNA: TGTGCCAGCAGCCAGGACTATTCCTACGAGCAGTACTTC
D gene: -; V gene: TRBV7-8; J gene: TRBJ2-5; clone size: -; CDR3 protein: CASSFRGAKETQYF; CDR3 DNA: TGTGCCAGCAGTTTCCGTGGGGCGAAAGAGACCCAGTACTTC
D gene: -; V gene: TRBV12-5; J gene: TRBJ2-7; clone size: few; CDR3 protein: CASGFFYYEQYF; CDR3 DNA: TGTGCTAGTGGTTTTTTCTACTACGAGCAGTACTTC
D gene: -; V gene: TRBV5-1; J gene: TRBJ1-4; clone size: -; CDR3 protein: CASSLVGGHNEKLFF; CDR3 DNA: TGCGCCAGCAGCTTGGTAGGCGGTCATAATGAAAAACTGTTTTTT
D gene: TRBD1; V gene: TRBV7-8; J gene: TRBJ1-2; clone size: -; CDR3 protein: CASSLRSTQGAEDYTF; CDR3 DNA: TGTGCCAGCAGCTTACGTAGCACTCAGGGGGCAGAGGACTACACCTTC
D gene: TRBD1; V gene: TRBV11-1; J gene: TRBJ1-1; clone size: -; CDR3 protein: CASSNRGQGDTEAFF; CDR3 DNA: TGTGCCAGCAGCAACCGGGGACAGGGGGACACTGAAGCTTTCTTT
D gene: -; V gene: TRBV20-1; J gene: TRBJ2-7; clone size: -; CDR3 protein: CSASVTGEHEQYF; CDR3 DNA: TGCAGTGCTAGTGTAACAGGAGAACACGAGCAGTACTTC
D gene: -; V gene: TRBV21-1; J gene: TRBJ2-7; clone size: -; CDR3 protein: CASSKPRMTSGNYEQYF; CDR3 DNA: TGTGCCAGCAGCAAACCCCGGATGACTAGCGGGAACTACGAGCAGTACTTC
D gene: TRBD2; V gene: TRBV7-3; J gene: TRBJ2-1; clone size: -; CDR3 protein: CASSTPLGTSGRTPYNEQFF; CDR3 DNA: TGTGCCAGCAGCACCCCTCTGGGGACTAGCGGGAGGACCCCTTACAATGAGCAGTTCTTC
D gene: TRBD1; V gene: TRBV10-3; J gene: TRBJ1-1; clone size: -; CDR3 protein: CAISRDRDTEAFF; CDR3 DNA: TGTGCCATCAGTCGGGACAGGGACACTGAAGCTTTCTTT
D gene: TRBD2; V gene: TRBV3-1/TRBV3-2; J gene: TRBJ2-1; clone size: -; CDR3 protein: CASSQVWGGLHNEQFF; CDR3 DNA: TGTGCCAGCAGCCAAGTTTGGGGGGGACTACACAATGAGCAGTTCTTC
D gene: -; V gene: TRBV9; J gene: TRBJ1-2; clone size: -; CDR3 protein: CASSVEAAGREYGYTF; CDR3 DNA: TGTGCCAGCAGCGTAGAAGCGGCAGGGAGGGAATATGGCTACACCTTC
D gene: -; V gene: TRBV5-1; J gene: TRBJ1-5; clone size: -; CDR3 protein: CASSLDGGFSNQPQHF; CDR3 DNA: TGCGCCAGCAGCTTGGACGGGGGTTTCAGCAATCAGCCCCAGCATTTT
D gene: -; V gene: TRBV3-1/TRBV3-2; J gene: TRBJ1-1; clone size: once; CDR3 protein: CASSQEWRQMNTEAFF; CDR3 DNA: TGTGCCAGCAGCCAAGAATGGCGACAGATGAACACTGAAGCTTTCTTT
D gene: TRBD1; V gene: TRBV28; J gene: TRBJ1-1; clone size: -; CDR3 protein: CASTLFPSLQGYTEAFF; CDR3 DNA: TGTGCCAGCACTTTATTCCCCTCATTACAGGGGTACACTGAAGCTTTCTTT
D gene: -; V gene: TRBV14; J gene: TRBJ1-1; clone size: -; CDR3 protein: CASSQEPTSYRPNTEAFF; CDR3 DNA: TGTGCCAGCAGCCAAGAACCCACTTCTTACAGACCTAACACTGAAGCTTTCTTT
D gene: -; V gene: TRBV14; J gene: TRBJ1-2; clone size: few; CDR3 protein: CASKDTYSYGYTF; CDR3 DNA: TGTGCCAGCAAGGACACATACTCCTATGGCTACACCTTC
D gene: TRBD1; V gene: TRBV6-5; J gene: TRBJ2-7; clone size: -; CDR3 protein: CASSPRGPHHEQYF; CDR3 DNA: TGTGCCAGCAGCCCGAGGGGGCCACACCACGAGCAGTACTTC
D gene: TRBD1; V gene: TRBV6-2/TRBV6-3; J gene: TRBJ1-1; clone size: -; CDR3 protein: CASSYVPQGIGNTEAFF; CDR3 DNA: TGTGCCAGCAGTTACGTACCACAGGGGATCGGGAACACTGAAGCTTTCTTT
D gene: TRBD1; V gene: TRBV27; J gene: TRBJ1-5; clone size: -; CDR3 protein: CASSPKGLTGDTRQPQHF; CDR3 DNA: TGTGCCAGCAGTCCTAAGGGGCTGACAGGGGATACGCGTCAGCCCCAGCATTTT
D gene: TRBD1; V gene: TRBV28; J gene: TRBJ1-5; clone size: -; CDR3 protein: CASSEQGVAYQPQHF; CDR3 DNA: TGTGCCAGCAGTGAACAGGGGGTGGCGTATCAGCCCCAGCATTTT